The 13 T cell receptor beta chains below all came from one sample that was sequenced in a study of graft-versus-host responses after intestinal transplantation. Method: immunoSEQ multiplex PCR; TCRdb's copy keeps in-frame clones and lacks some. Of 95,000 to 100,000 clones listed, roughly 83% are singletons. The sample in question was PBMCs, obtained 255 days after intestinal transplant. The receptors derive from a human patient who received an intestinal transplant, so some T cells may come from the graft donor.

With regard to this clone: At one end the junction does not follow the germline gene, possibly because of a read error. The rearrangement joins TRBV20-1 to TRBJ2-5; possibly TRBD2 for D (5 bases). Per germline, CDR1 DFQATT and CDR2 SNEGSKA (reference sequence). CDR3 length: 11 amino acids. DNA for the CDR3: TGCAGTGCTAGTATCGGAGAGATCGGGGACTTC. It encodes CSASIGEIGDF.

CDR3 in amino acids: CASSLLGWTEAFF. The CDR3 coding sequence is TGTGCCAGCAGTCTTCTGGGTTGGACTGAAGCTTTCTTT. V and J are TRBV6-5 and TRBJ1-1; no firm D call. The CDR3 runs to 13 residues. Trimming removed 5 bases from V and 5 bases from J, with 12 bases in between. Looked up from germline, CDR1 is MNHEY and CDR2 is SVGAGI.

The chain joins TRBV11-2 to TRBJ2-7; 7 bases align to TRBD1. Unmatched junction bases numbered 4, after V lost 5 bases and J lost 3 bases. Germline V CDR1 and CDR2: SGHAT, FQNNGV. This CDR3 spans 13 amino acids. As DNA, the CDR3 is TGTGCCAGCAGCCCCAGACAGGGCTACGAGCAGTACTTC. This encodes CASSPRQGYEQYF.

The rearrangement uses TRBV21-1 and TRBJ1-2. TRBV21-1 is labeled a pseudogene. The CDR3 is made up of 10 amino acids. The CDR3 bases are TGTGCCAGCAGCGGGGATGGCTACACCTTC. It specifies CASSGDGYTF.

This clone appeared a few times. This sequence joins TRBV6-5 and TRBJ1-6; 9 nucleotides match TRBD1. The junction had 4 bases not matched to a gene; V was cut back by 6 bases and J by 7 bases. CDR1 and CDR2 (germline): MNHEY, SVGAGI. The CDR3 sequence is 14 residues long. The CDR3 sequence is CASSRDRANSPLHF. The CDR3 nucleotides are TGTGCCAGCAGCCGGGACAGGGCAAATTCACCCCTCCACTTT.

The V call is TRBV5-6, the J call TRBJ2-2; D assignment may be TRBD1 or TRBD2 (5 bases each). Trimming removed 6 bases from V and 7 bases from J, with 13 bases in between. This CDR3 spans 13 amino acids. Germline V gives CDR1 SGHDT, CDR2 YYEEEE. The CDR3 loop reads CASIYGTSGELFF. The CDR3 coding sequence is TGTGCCAGCATTTATGGGACCAGCGGGGAGCTGTTTTTT.

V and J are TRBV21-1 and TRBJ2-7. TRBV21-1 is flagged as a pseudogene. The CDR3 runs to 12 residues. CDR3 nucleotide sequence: TGTGCCAGCACCCCCCTGGGTTACGAGCAGTACTTC. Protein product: CASTPLGYEQYF.

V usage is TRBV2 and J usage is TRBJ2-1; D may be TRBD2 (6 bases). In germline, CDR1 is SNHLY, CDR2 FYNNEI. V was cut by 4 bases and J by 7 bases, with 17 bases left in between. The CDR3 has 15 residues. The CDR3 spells CASSGGAGQSNEQFF. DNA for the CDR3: TGTGCCAGCAGTGGGGGAGCGGGCCAGAGTAATGAGCAGTTCTTC.

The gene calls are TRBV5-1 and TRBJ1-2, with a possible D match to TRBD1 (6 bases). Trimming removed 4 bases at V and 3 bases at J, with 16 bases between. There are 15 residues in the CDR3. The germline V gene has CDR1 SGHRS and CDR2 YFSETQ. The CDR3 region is CASSLQGAVDYGYTF. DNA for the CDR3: TGCGCCAGCAGCCTACAGGGAGCGGTAGACTATGGCTACACCTTC.

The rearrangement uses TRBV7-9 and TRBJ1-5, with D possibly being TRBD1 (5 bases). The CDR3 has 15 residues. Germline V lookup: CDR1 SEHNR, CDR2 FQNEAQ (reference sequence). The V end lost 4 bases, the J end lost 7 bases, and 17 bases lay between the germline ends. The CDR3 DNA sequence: TGTGCCAGCAGCTCGGGGCCCTCGGAAGGACAGCCCCAGCATTTT. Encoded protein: CASSSGPSEGQPQHF.

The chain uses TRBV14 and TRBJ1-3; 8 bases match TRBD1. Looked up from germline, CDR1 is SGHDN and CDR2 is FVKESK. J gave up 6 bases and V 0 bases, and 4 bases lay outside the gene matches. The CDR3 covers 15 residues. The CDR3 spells CASSQDWTGQNTIYF. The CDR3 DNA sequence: TGTGCCAGCAGCCAAGATTGGACAGGGCAAAACACCATATATTTT.

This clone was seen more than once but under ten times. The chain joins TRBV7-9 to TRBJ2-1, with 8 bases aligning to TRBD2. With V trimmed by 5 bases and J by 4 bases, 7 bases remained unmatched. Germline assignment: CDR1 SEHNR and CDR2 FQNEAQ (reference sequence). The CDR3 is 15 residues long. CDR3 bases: TGTGCCAGCAGCCGGGGACTAGGAGGGTACAATGAGCAGTTCTTC. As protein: CASSRGLGGYNEQFF.

The CDR3: CSVDRGNTEAFF. The DNA of the CDR3 is TGCAGCGTCGACAGGGGGAACACTGAAGCTTTCTTT. V and J are TRBV29-1 and TRBJ1-1; 8 bases agree with TRBD1. The CDR3 contains 12 residues. V shed 6 bases and J 1 base; nucleotides not matched to a gene: 1. Germline V gives CDR1 SQVTM, CDR2 ANQGSEA.